The next 11 T cell receptor beta chains were all read from a single sample in a study of patients and donors after allogeneic stem cell transplantation. TCRdb processed the RT-PCR reads anew with MiXCR; each CDR3 protein has one entry. The table records over 130,000 distinct CDR3 sequences, approximately 35% of them present only once. Sequencing was performed on blood, either unsorted or a sorted T cell fraction (not recorded which). Source of these receptors: a human donor who was either an allogeneic HSCT recipient or a stem cell or donor lymphocyte infusion donor (not recorded which). It is not recorded whose cells these are; they may come from a transplant donor.

The chain combines TRBV24-1 with TRBJ2-1; D remains ambiguous. CDR3 length: 16 residues. Trimming removed 10 bases from V and 2 bases from J, with 20 bases in between. Germline CDR1 is KGHDR and CDR2 is SFDVKD. CDR3 region: CATSNQGTYTYNEQFF. DNA of the CDR3: TGTGCCACATCCAATCAAGGCACCTACACCTACAATGAGCAGTTCTTC.

V is TRBV12-3 or TRBV12-4 and J is TRBJ2-3; D tentatively fits TRBD1 or TRBD2 (5 bases each). This CDR3 is 15 amino acids long. Trimming removed 9 bases from V and 6 bases from J, with 22 bases in between. The CDR3 is CASFSLGTSPDTQYF. The CDR3, as DNA: TGTGCCAGTTTCTCACTTGGGACCTCACCGGATACGCAGTATTTT.

This clonotype appeared a few times. The rearrangement joins TRBV12-3 or TRBV12-4 to TRBJ1-1; D gene uncertain. Trimming shortened V by 5 bases and J by 6 bases, and 16 bases separated the two germline ends. CDR3 length equals 14 residues. The DNA for the CDR3 is TGTGCCAGCAGTCGAGGGCTAACAATTTCTGAAGCTTTCTTT. It is translated as CASSRGLTISEAFF.

The J gene is TRBJ1-6, the V gene TRBV20-1, with no clear D. The CDR3 has 13 residues. Deletions cut 0 bases from V and 13 bases from J, with 13 bases between. In germline, CDR1 is DFQATT, CDR2 SNEGSKA (reference sequence). CDR3 in amino acids: CSARDPKTSPLHF. The CDR3 coding sequence is TGCAGTGCTAGAGATCCCAAAACCTCGCCCCTCCACTTT.

CDR3 protein: CASSNGQGKFF. For the CDR3, the DNA is TGTGCCAGCAGCAATGGACAGGGAAAGTTCTTC. The J gene is TRBJ2-1, the V gene TRBV12-3 or TRBV12-4; 8 nucleotides agree with TRBD1. Germline trimming cut 6 bases from V and 14 bases from J; bases unmatched to any gene: 6. The CDR3 totals 11 residues.

This clonotype occurred a few times. This chain connects TRBV12-3 or TRBV12-4 to TRBJ2-6, with unresolved D. The ends were cut back, 7 bases at V and 2 bases at J, with 6 bases in the middle. The CDR3 runs to 13 residues. The CDR3: CASNVAGANVLTF. The CDR3 nucleotides are TGTGCCAGCAATGTGGCTGGGGCCAACGTCCTGACTTTC.

The chain links TRBV5-1 to TRBJ1-6; D remains unclear. V was pared by 4 bases and J by 7 bases, with 15 bases between. CDR1 and CDR2 (germline): SGHRS, YFSETQ. This CDR3 spans 15 amino acids. CDR3 in DNA: TGCGCCAGCAGCAGGAGGGATACCGGGAATTCACCCCTCCACTTT. Protein sequence: CASSRRDTGNSPLHF.

The V call is TRBV6-5, the J call TRBJ1-2; TRBD1 aligns across 8 bases. Trimming at V came to 6 bases and at J to 6 bases, leaving 12 bases not matched to a gene. The V gene's germline CDR1 is MNHEY and CDR2 SVGAGI. The CDR3 is made up of 15 amino acids. CDR3 DNA sequence: TGTGCCAGCAGACGAGGACAGGGTTTCTTGGATGGCTACACCTTC. Translating gives CASRRGQGFLDGYTF.

This clonotype was found many times. DNA for the CDR3: TGTGCCAGCAGCCCCCTTAGGACTGTCTATGGCTACACCTTC. Translation gives CASSPLRTVYGYTF. This chain connects TRBV12-3 or TRBV12-4 to TRBJ1-2; no reliable D call. With 6 bases removed from V and 4 bases from J, the gap between germline ends came to 15 bases. This CDR3 is 14 amino acids long.

This clonotype appeared a few times. This chain links TRBV5-5 with TRBJ1-2; D is possibly TRBD1 (5 bases). The CDR3 has 13 residues. Germline V gives CDR1 SGHKS, CDR2 YYEKEE (reference sequence). Trimming cost V 2 bases and J 8 bases, with 13 bases left between them. Written as DNA, the CDR3 is TGTGCCAGCAGCTTATTGGGGCGGGACGGCTACACCTTC. Amino acid sequence: CASSLLGRDGYTF.

The gene calls are TRBV12-3 or TRBV12-4 and TRBJ1-1; TRBD1 might be the D (5 bases). CDR3 length: 11 amino acids. With 5 bases removed from V and 13 bases from J, the gap between germline ends came to 14 bases. The CDR3 region is CASSQGPPGFF. For the CDR3, the DNA is TGTGCCAGCAGTCAGGGTCCGCCCGGTTTCTTT.